The source of this T cell receptor beta chain is a study of blood T cell repertoires in COVID-19. With respect to this clone: Other DNA sequences of this sample code for an identical CDR3.

Only in-frame clones appear in the TCRdb table, and some are missing; sequencing was by immunoSEQ multiplex PCR. The sample gives 200,000 to 250,000 clones, approximately 82% of which show up once; about 13% is in the top ten. The TCR sequence derives from a human donor in a cohort sampled during active COVID-19. The source material was peripheral blood.

The CDR3: CASSRTSGRENEQFF. CDR3 sequence (DNA): TGTGCCAGTAGCAGGACTAGCGGGAGGGAAAATGAGCAGTTCTTC. V and J are TRBV19 and TRBJ2-1; the match to TRBD2 covers 15 bases. Germline V gene lookup returns CDR1 LNHDA and CDR2 SQIVND (reference sequence). The length of the CDR3 is 15 residues. The trim removed 6 bases at V and 7 bases at J, leaving 4 bases unmatched.